This TCR beta chain is from a study of blood T cells in healthy people across ages. Study in general: Every two T cells gave about one barcoded beta molecule via template switching.

PCR was performed a second time for roughly 6 to 12 cycles using a sample-barcoded 5' primer and a J-beta primer mix. MiXCR, run by TCRdb on the 5' RACE reads, gives a single entry per CDR3 protein. The sample shows about 380,000 distinct CDR3 sequences, roughly half of them seen only once. CDR3 length: 12 amino acids. Germline V CDR1 and CDR2: DFQATT, SNEGSKA (reference sequence). V dropped 4 bases and J dropped 6; count of bases not matched to a gene: 2. Sequenced: blood. The clonotype comes from a man aged 55 to 70 in good health. This chain uses TRBV20-1 with TRBJ2-2; 7 bases agree with TRBD1. DNA for the CDR3: TGCAGTGCTAACAGGGGCCCCGGGGAGCTGTTTTTT. Translating it yields CSANRGPGELFF.